This is a list of T cell receptor beta chains from one sample in a study of blood T cell repertoires in COVID-19. Using immunoSEQ multiplex PCR, the repertoire was profiled, and TCRdb retains in-frame clones only, with some absent. The table shows some 58,000 clones, with around four fifths occurring only once. Sequencing was done on a sample of peripheral blood. Source of these receptors: a human donor in a cohort sampled during active COVID-19. CDR3s include the opening cysteine and the closing phenylalanine or tryptophan. The D gene is left open where the match is weak. Size is omitted from some rows. Given values are once, few, many or a class for expanded clones.

TRBJ1-1 | TRBD1 | NA | TRBV5-4 | CASSAETGGLGTEAFF | TGTGCCAGCAGCGCCGAGACAGGGGGCCTTGGCACTGAAGCTTTCTTT
TRBJ2-2 | TRBD2 | NA | TRBV9 | CASSVRTSGPNTGELFF | TGTGCCAGCAGCGTTCGGACTAGCGGACCGAACACCGGGGAGCTGTTTTTT
TRBJ2-3 | NA | NA | TRBV5-5 | CASSRLSGISTDTQYF | TGTGCCAGCAGCCGACTTAGCGGAATTAGCACAGATACGCAGTATTTT
TRBJ1-5 | TRBD1 | NA | TRBV28 | CASRSGGAGQPQHF | TGTGCCAGCAGGTCAGGGGGCGCGGGTCAGCCCCAGCATTTT
TRBJ2-1 | NA | NA | TRBV4-2 | CASSQDRVDNEQFF | TGTGCCAGCAGCCAAGATCGGGTCGACAATGAGCAGTTCTTC
TRBJ2-7 | NA | NA | TRBV18 | CASSPGRGGYEQYF | TGTGCCAGCTCACCAGGCAGGGGTGGCTACGAGCAGTACTTC
TRBJ1-4 | TRBD1 | NA | TRBV6-5 | CASSYVTGVNEKLFF | TGTGCCAGCAGTTACGTGACAGGGGTTAATGAAAAACTGTTTTTT
TRBJ2-5 | TRBD1 | NA | TRBV13 | CASSLAGGPETQYF | TGTGCCAGCAGCTTAGCAGGGGGCCCAGAGACCCAGTACTTC
TRBJ2-1 | TRBD1 | NA | TRBV5-1 | CASSLGGTGYNEQFF | TGCGCCAGCAGCTTGGGCGGGACAGGCTACAATGAGCAGTTCTTC
TRBJ2-7 | NA | NA | TRBV6-5 | CASSSGQRAIPYEQYF | TGTGCCAGCAGTTCCGGACAGAGGGCCATTCCCTACGAGCAGTACTTC
TRBJ1-5 | NA | NA | TRBV6-6 | CASSYPEDSELQHF | TGTGCCAGCAGTTACCCTGAGGACTCTGAGCTCCAGCATTTT
TRBJ2-3 | TRBD1 | NA | TRBV11-1 | CASTYSGTGADTQYF | TGTGCCAGCACCTACTCCGGGACAGGGGCGGATACGCAGTATTTT
TRBJ1-1 | NA | NA | TRBV5-1 | CASSLFGEDTEAFF | TGCGCCAGCAGCTTGTTTGGGGAGGACACTGAAGCTTTCTTT
TRBJ1-1 | TRBD1 | many | TRBV10-2 | CASQGAADTEAFF | TGCGCCAGCCAGGGGGCCGCGGACACTGAAGCTTTCTTT
TRBJ1-1 | TRBD1 | NA | TRBV19 | CASSIRAGGFTEAFF | TGTGCCAGTAGTATAAGGGCAGGGGGGTTTACTGAAGCTTTCTTT
TRBJ2-7 | NA | NA | TRBV2 | CASGGAYEQYF | TGTGCCAGCGGAGGGGCCTACGAGCAGTACTTC
TRBJ1-6 | NA | NA | TRBV7-2 | CASSLVGWEGSPLHF | TGTGCCAGCAGCTTAGTAGGATGGGAGGGTTCACCCCTCCACTTT
TRBJ1-6 | TRBD1 | NA | TRBV10-1 | CASSQDRGTTLHF | TGCGCCAGCAGCCAGGACAGGGGAACGACCCTCCACTTT
TRBJ1-1 | NA | NA | TRBV19 | CASSILRDTEAFF | TGTGCCAGTAGTATCCTAAGGGACACCGAAGCTTTCTTT
TRBJ1-2 | NA | NA | TRBV5-4 | CASSFVQGDYGYTF | TGTGCCAGCAGCTTTGTTCAGGGTGACTATGGCTACACCTTC
TRBJ2-7 | TRBD2 | few | TRBV4-3 | CASSQDFSGGAYEQYF | TGCGCCAGCAGCCAAGACTTTAGCGGGGGGGCCTACGAGCAGTACTTC
TRBJ1-2 | NA | NA | TRBV5-4 | CASSPNGGVGYTF | TGTGCCAGCAGCCCAAACGGGGGGGTAGGCTACACCTTC
TRBJ1-1 | TRBD1 | NA | TRBV9 | CASSLQGQGVTEAFF | TGTGCCAGCAGCCTGCAGGGGCAGGGGGTAACTGAAGCTTTCTTT
TRBJ2-5 | NA | NA | TRBV5-1 | CASSPDGLNRETQYF | TGCGCCAGCAGCCCTGACGGTCTTAACAGGGAGACCCAGTACTTC
TRBJ1-2 | TRBD1 | NA | TRBV6-6 | CAAEGQGIYGYTF | TGTGCCGCCGAGGGACAGGGGATTTATGGCTACACCTTC
TRBJ2-1 | NA | few | TRBV10-3 | CAISAELLNEQFF | TGTGCCATCAGTGCGGAGCTACTCAATGAGCAGTTCTTC
TRBJ1-1 | NA | NA | TRBV27 | CASSNGRRGNTEAFF | TGTGCCAGCTCTAATGGACGGCGGGGGAACACTGAAGCTTTCTTT
TRBJ2-2 | NA | NA | TRBV7-2 | CASSLGTNTGELFF | TGTGCCAGCAGCCTCGGGACGAACACCGGGGAGCTGTTTTTT
TRBJ2-7 | NA | NA | TRBV4-1 | CASSQDRVQGSYEQYF | TGCGCCAGCAGCCAAGATCGAGTTCAGGGCTCCTACGAGCAGTACTTC
TRBJ2-2 | NA | NA | TRBV7-9 | CASSLVGGNTGELFF | TGTGCCAGCAGCCTGGTGGGGGGGAACACCGGGGAGCTGTTTTTT
TRBJ1-2 | TRBD1 | NA | TRBV6-5 | CASSRTGTNYGYTF | TGTGCCAGCAGTAGGACAGGGACTAACTATGGCTACACCTTC
TRBJ1-3 | NA | few | TRBV25-1 | CASSDDSSGNTIYF | TGTGCCAGCAGTGATGACAGCTCTGGAAACACCATATATTTT
TRBJ1-3 | NA | NA | TRBV5-6 | CASSLAGGSLFSGNTIYF | TGTGCCAGCAGCTTGGCCGGAGGTTCTCTATTCTCTGGAAACACCATATATTTT
TRBJ1-1 | TRBD1 | NA | TRBV29-1 | CSVGTGTNTEAFF | TGCAGCGTTGGGACAGGGACGAACACTGAAGCTTTCTTT
TRBJ1-5 | NA | NA | TRBV5-8 | CASSPLSQPQHF | TGTGCCAGCAGCCCTCTTAGTCAGCCCCAGCATTTT
TRBJ2-7 | NA | NA | TRBV2 | CASKSENEQYF | TGTGCCAGCAAAAGCGAAAACGAGCAGTACTTC
TRBJ1-6 | TRBD1 | few | TRBV28 | CASSFPLTGTDDSPLHF | TGTGCCAGCAGTTTCCCCCTGACAGGGACTGACGATTCACCCCTCCACTTT
TRBJ1-5 | NA | NA | TRBV9 | CASSVDQGNQPQHF | TGTGCCAGCAGCGTAGACCAGGGCAATCAGCCCCAGCATTTT
TRBJ1-2 | TRBD1 | NA | TRBV5-1 | CASSLTGTGIIGYTF | TGCGCCAGCAGCTTAACCGGGACAGGGATAATTGGCTACACCTTC
TRBJ2-1 | TRBD1 | NA | TRBV19 | CATHVRDRDGGEQFF | TGTGCCACCCACGTTCGGGACAGGGATGGGGGTGAGCAGTTCTTC
TRBJ1-2 | NA | NA | TRBV7-2 | CASSLARRQTYGYTF | TGTGCCAGCAGCTTAGCGAGGCGGCAGACGTATGGCTACACCTTC
TRBJ2-1 | TRBD2 | NA | TRBV11-3 | CASSLGTSVNEQFF | TGTGCCAGCAGCCTCGGGACTAGTGTGAATGAGCAGTTCTTC
TRBJ1-1 | NA | NA | TRBV28 | CASRGPLTEAFF | TGTGCCAGCAGGGGCCCCCTTACTGAAGCTTTCTTT
TRBJ1-5 | NA | NA | TRBV7-9 | CASSDSGAFNQPQHF | TGTGCCAGCAGCGACTCAGGGGCCTTCAATCAGCCCCAGCATTTT
TRBJ2-1 | NA | NA | TRBV10-3 | CATHLGGPGGEQFF | TGTGCCACCCATCTGGGGGGTCCCGGCGGTGAGCAGTTCTTC
TRBJ1-2 | NA | few | TRBV28 | CASSSSGGANYGYTF | NA
TRBJ2-5 | NA | NA | TRBV5-1 | CASSLGPGETQYF | TGCGCCAGCAGCTTGGGGCCTGGTGAGACCCAGTACTTC
TRBJ2-7 | TRBD1 | NA | TRBV4-2 | CASSPLTGGNEQYF | TGTGCCAGCAGCCCCTTGACAGGGGGTAACGAGCAGTACTTC
TRBJ2-1 | TRBD1 | NA | TRBV24-1 | CATSDFNRGGAEQFF | TGTGCCACCAGTGATTTCAACAGGGGTGGAGCTGAGCAGTTCTTC
TRBJ2-2 | TRBD1 | NA | TRBV5-1 | CASSPTGEQNTGELFF | TGCGCCAGCAGTCCAACAGGGGAACAGAACACCGGGGAGCTGTTTTTT
TRBJ1-5 | NA | NA | TRBV5-4 | CASSEENQPQHF | TGTGCCAGCAGTGAGGAGAATCAGCCCCAGCATTTT
TRBJ1-2 | TRBD1 | NA | TRBV29-1 | CSVEGTGGSYGYTF | TGCAGCGTTGAGGGGACAGGGGGCAGCTATGGCTACACCTTC
TRBJ1-1 | NA | NA | TRBV6-1 | CASSEGSLRAEAFF | TGTGCCAGCAGTGAAGGAAGTCTTCGGGCTGAAGCTTTCTTT
TRBJ2-5 | TRBD2 | NA | TRBV3-1/TRBV3-2 | CASSPGLAGGQETQYF | TGTGCCAGCAGCCCTGGACTAGCGGGGGGGCAAGAGACCCAGTACTTC
TRBJ1-1 | NA | NA | TRBV5-8 | CASSLGSSEAFF | TGTGCCAGCAGCTTGGGGTCGAGTGAAGCTTTCTTT
TRBJ2-3 | NA | NA | TRBV3-1/TRBV3-2 | CASSSTGSTTDTQYF | TGTGCCAGCTCGAGTACCGGGAGTACCACAGATACGCAGTATTTT
TRBJ1-1 | NA | NA | TRBV18 | CASSPRVNTEAFF | TGTGCCAGCTCACCGAGAGTGAACACTGAAGCTTTCTTT
TRBJ2-1 | TRBD2 | NA | TRBV12-3/TRBV12-4 | CASSQTSGSFQFF | TGTGCCAGCAGCCAAACTAGCGGGAGTTTCCAGTTCTTC